This T cell receptor beta chain was sequenced for a study of Tregs in tolerant kidney transplant recipients. The germline V gene encodes CDR1 SGHNT and CDR2 YENEEA. This CDR3 region has 15 residues. V lost 6 bases to trimming and J lost 6 bases, with 20 bases between them. Produced via immunoSEQ multiplex PCR; TCRdb's table is partial and in-frame only. The sample consists of 100,000 to 130,000 clones, around 89% of them appearing once. Unstimulated regulatory T cells (CD4+CD25+CD127-), CD4+CD25- non-regulatory cells, CD4 and CD8 cells were FACS-sorted from thawed PBMCs. The sequence was obtained from a human donor who received a combined kidney and bone marrow transplant. Sequencing used CD4+ T cells from blood, obtained before the transplant. The gene calls are TRBV11-3 and TRBJ1-1; D possibly corresponds to TRBD1 (6 bases). As DNA, the CDR3 is TGTGCCAGCAGACCCCTCGGGGGGCGCGGGGCTGAAGCTTTCTTT. Amino acids: CASRPLGGRGAEAFF.